The 27 T cell receptor beta chains given below trace back to one sample, sequenced in a study of cytomegalovirus exposure and HLA in healthy donors. The data were produced by immunoSEQ multiplex PCR, yet TCRdb's version contains in-frame clones alone and is incomplete. The sample yields some 210,000 clones, less than 90% seen once. Sequenced: PBMCs. The receptor source for this set is a woman younger than 35 in good health and CMV-seronegative.

The chain employs TRBV7-9 and TRBJ2-6, with TRBD1 matching 9 bases. This CDR3 is built from 16 residues. Losses at the gene ends were 5 bases for V and 2 bases for J; bases not matched to a gene: 4. Germline-derived CDR1 and CDR2 are SEHNR and FQNEAQ (reference sequence). This CDR3 is CASSAQGATGANVLTF. In DNA form, the CDR3 reads TGTGCCAGCAGCGCACAGGGGGCCACTGGGGCCAACGTCCTGACTTTC.

The V call is TRBV4-2, the J call TRBJ1-1; the match to TRBD1 covers 9 bases. CDR3 length: 16 amino acids. The germline gives CDR1 LGHNA, CDR2 YNFKEQ. V shed 0 bases, J shed 4 bases, and the junction held 6 bases outside the gene matches. CDR3 protein: CASSQDPGQGGTEAFF. CDR3 bases: TGTGCCAGCAGCCAAGATCCGGGACAGGGCGGCACTGAAGCTTTCTTT.

V is TRBV5-1 and J is TRBJ2-5, with 15 bases matching TRBD2. The germline gives CDR1 SGHRS, CDR2 YFSETQ. CDR3 length: 16 amino acids. The V gene end was trimmed by 4 bases and the J gene end by 5 bases; junction bases not matched to a gene: 6. CDR3 coding DNA: TGCGCCAGCAGCGGATACGGGACTAGCGGGAGGGAGACCCAGTACTTC. Amino acids: CASSGYGTSGRETQYF.

This clone appeared once. This chain links TRBV4-1 with TRBJ1-1; D not certain. The CDR3 runs to 13 residues. The germline V and J ends were trimmed by 4 bases and 4 bases, with 10 bases remaining between them. Germline V gene lookup returns CDR1 MGHRA and CDR2 YSYEKL. The CDR3, as DNA: TGCGCCAGCAGCCCTCCGTTAGGCACTGAAGCTTTCTTT. Translation: CASSPPLGTEAFF.

This chain uses TRBV30 with TRBJ1-5, with D perhaps TRBD1 (6 bases). CDR1 is GTSNPN and CDR2 is SVGIG in the germline V gene (reference sequence). The germline V and J ends were trimmed by 0 bases and 0 bases, with 9 bases remaining between them. The CDR3 loop spans 15 amino acids. DNA for the CDR3: TGTGCCTGGAGTGTAGGGGGATATAGCAATCAGCCCCAGCATTTT. It translates to CAWSVGGYSNQPQHF.

The rearrangement links TRBV5-1 to TRBJ2-7; 15 nucleotides line up with TRBD2. Trimming at V came to 4 bases and at J to 4 bases, leaving 3 bases not matched to a gene. Germline lookup yields CDR1 SGHRS and CDR2 YFSETQ. The CDR3 has 15 amino acids. CDR3 sequence: CASSKGTSGGYEQYF. The DNA for the CDR3 is TGCGCCAGCAGCAAAGGGACTAGCGGGGGGTACGAGCAGTACTTC.

The J gene is TRBJ1-6, the V gene TRBV12-5; D uncertain. CDR3 length equals 13 residues. Per the germline V gene, CDR1 is LGHNT and CDR2 is FRNRAP. Trimming removed 1 base at V and 7 bases at J, with 5 bases between. The CDR3 region is CASGLEGNSPLHF. DNA of the CDR3: TGTGCTAGTGGTTTGGAGGGAAATTCACCCCTCCACTTT.

This clone turned up a few times. This chain joins TRBV19 and TRBJ2-1; 7 bases line up with TRBD2. With 4 bases clipped from V and 9 bases from J, the junction kept 12 bases outside the gene matches. Germline V gene data show CDR1 as LNHDA and CDR2 as SQIVND (reference sequence). There are 15 residues in the CDR3. The CDR3 here is CASSTIQRDGGEQFF. As DNA, the CDR3 is TGTGCCAGTAGTACAATCCAGCGGGACGGGGGTGAGCAGTTCTTC.

The chain combines TRBV5-1 with TRBJ2-1; D is unclear. Trimming removed 4 bases from V and 9 bases from J, with 17 bases in between. The CDR3 has 14 residues. The germline V gene has CDR1 SGHRS and CDR2 YFSETQ. The CDR3 region has the DNA TGCGCCAGCAGCGGAATTCTGATGGCTGGTGAGCAGTTCTTC. This sequence encodes CASSGILMAGEQFF.

The chain uses TRBV27 and TRBJ2-5; perhaps D is TRBD1 or TRBD2 (5 bases each). Germline V gives CDR1 MNHEY, CDR2 SMNVEV (reference sequence). V lost 4 bases, J lost 5 bases, and 14 bases lay in between. This CDR3 is 14 amino acids long. CDR3 loop: CASSSLGPPETQYF. DNA of the CDR3: TGTGCCAGCAGTTCCCTGGGACCGCCGGAGACCCAGTACTTC.

V is TRBV27 and J is TRBJ2-5; unclear D gene. The V end lost 9 bases, the J end lost 3 bases, and 2 bases lay between the germline ends. Looked up from germline, CDR1 is MNHEY and CDR2 is SMNVEV (reference sequence). The CDR3 sequence is 9 residues long. The CDR3 DNA sequence: TGTGCCAGGAAAGAGACCCAGTACTTC. This translates into CARKETQYF.

The V gene is TRBV29-1, the J gene TRBJ1-2; possibly TRBD1 for D (5 bases). Trimming pared 2 bases from V and 2 bases from J, leaving 12 bases between. CDR3 size: 14 residues. Germline V CDR1 and CDR2: SQVTM, ANQGSEA. Written as DNA, the CDR3 is TGCAGCGTTGAATTATGGGGGATGAACTATGGCTACACCTTC. Translated, it gives CSVELWGMNYGYTF.

The CDR3 is CASSIGQGVAGANVLTF. The DNA of the CDR3 is TGTGCCAGTAGTATCGGACAGGGCGTGGCCGGGGCCAACGTCCTGACTTTC. The J gene is TRBJ2-6, the V gene TRBV19; TRBD1 matches at 8 bases. The V gene end was trimmed by 3 bases and the J gene end by 4 bases; junction bases not matched to a gene: 8. The CDR3 has 17 amino acids. The germline CDR1 and CDR2 sequences are LNHDA and SQIVND (reference sequence).

The chain recombines TRBV5-1 with TRBJ1-6; 7 bases agree with TRBD1. Germline values: CDR1 SGHRS, CDR2 YFSETQ. With V trimmed by 0 bases and J by 5 bases, 8 bases remained unmatched. The CDR3 is 17 amino acids. The CDR3 spells CASSLGFQGVNNSPLHF. The CDR3 bases are TGCGCCAGCAGCTTGGGCTTCCAGGGGGTAAATAATTCACCCCTCCACTTT.

The CDR3, as DNA: TGTGCCAGCAGTTCCCTAGGGAGGTCCGGGGAGCTGTTTTTT. Its protein product is CASSSLGRSGELFF. The rearrangement uses TRBV27 and TRBJ2-2, with D possibly matching TRBD2 (6 bases). Germline CDR1 MNHEY, CDR2 SMNVEV (reference sequence). With 4 bases removed from V and 6 bases from J, the gap between germline ends came to 12 bases. The CDR3 is 14 amino acids.

The chain employs TRBV28 and TRBJ2-7; D is unresolved. The germline V and J ends were trimmed by 3 bases and 2 bases, with 8 bases remaining between them. This CDR3 region has 13 residues. Germline V CDR1 and CDR2: MDHEN, SYDVKM. The CDR3 loop is CASSFGPTYEQYF. The CDR3 DNA reads as TGTGCCAGCAGTTTTGGACCCACCTACGAGCAGTACTTC. Together with reference TRBV28 and TRBJ2-7, the CDR3 gives the full variable domain: DVKVTQSSRYLVKRTGEKVFLECVQDMDHENMFWYRQDPGLGLRLIYFSYDVKMKEKGDIPEGYSVSREKKERFSLILESASTNQTSMYLCASSFGPTYEQYFGPGTRLTVT.

The genes are TRBV5-4 and TRBJ2-2; no reliable D call. The germline gives CDR1 SGHNT, CDR2 YYREEE (reference sequence). The CDR3 has 13 amino acids. Trimming stripped 0 bases from V and 2 bases from J, with 2 bases between. The CDR3 region has the DNA TGTGCCAGCAGCTTGGCTAACACCGGGGAGCTGTTTTTT. Protein product: CASSLANTGELFF.

V and J are TRBV5-5 and TRBJ2-7; TRBD2 matches at 10 bases. Germline assignment: CDR1 SGHKS and CDR2 YYEKEE (reference sequence). The V segment lost 0 bases and the J segment 6 bases; nucleotides outside the gene matches: 3. The CDR3 is made up of 14 amino acids. The chain's CDR3 is CASSLASGGAEQYF. In DNA, the CDR3 is TGTGCCAGCAGCTTGGCTAGCGGGGGTGCCGAGCAGTACTTC. The whole variable domain, filled in from reference TRBV5-5 and TRBJ2-7, reads DAGVTQSPTHLIKTRGQQVTLRCSPISGHKSVSWYQQVLGQGPQFIFQYYEKEERGRGNFPDRFSARQFPNYSSELNVNALLLGDSALYLCASSLASGGAEQYFGPGTRLTVT.

This clone was counted a few times. The chain links TRBV7-9 to TRBJ1-1; weak D call: TRBD1 (6 bases). Germline V gene data show CDR1 as SEHNR and CDR2 as FQNEAQ (reference sequence). This CDR3 is built from 15 residues. Trimming removed 4 bases at V and 4 bases at J, with 16 bases between. The CDR3: CASSSRTARGTEAFF. The CDR3 DNA reads as TGTGCCAGCAGCTCCAGGACAGCCCGTGGCACTGAAGCTTTCTTT. The full variable domain, in which reference TRBV7-9 and TRBJ1-1 provide the parts outside the CDR3, is DTGVSQNPRHKITKRGQNVTFRCDPISEHNRLYWYRQTLGQGPEFLTYFQNEAQLEKSRLLSDRFSAERPKGSFSTLEIQRTEQGDSAMYLCASSSRTARGTEAFFGQGTRLTVV.

The chain combines TRBV9 with TRBJ2-1; 10 nucleotides agree with TRBD2. The CDR3 sequence is 16 residues long. In germline, CDR1 is SGDLS, CDR2 YYNGEE. The junction had 3 bases not matched to a gene; V was cut back by 3 bases and J by 0 bases. CDR3 sequence (DNA): TGTGCCAGCAGCGCGAGCGGGAGGGCCTCCTACAATGAGCAGTTCTTC. It codes for CASSASGRASYNEQFF.

The genes are TRBV18 and TRBJ1-4; TRBD1 agrees at 10 bases. The germline V gene encodes CDR1 KGHSH and CDR2 LQKENI. V lost 3 bases to trimming and J lost 8 bases; unmatched junction nucleotides: 3. The CDR3 is made up of 14 amino acids. The CDR3 coding sequence is TGTGCCAGCTCACCGACAGGGGGCAAGGAAAAACTGTTTTTT. Translated, it gives CASSPTGGKEKLFF.

This clone was found a few times. J is TRBJ1-5 and V is TRBV5-1; D unresolved. This CDR3 is 14 amino acids long. Trimming took 2 bases from V and 5 from J, leaving 11 bases between them. Per germline, CDR1 SGHRS and CDR2 YFSETQ. The CDR3 spells CASSLGGWDQPQHF. CDR3 nucleotides: TGCGCCAGCAGCTTAGGAGGGTGGGATCAGCCCCAGCATTTT.

The genes are TRBV7-6 and TRBJ1-1; a possible D gene is TRBD1 (6 bases). Trimming removed 5 bases at V and 3 bases at J, with 10 bases between. Germline CDR1 is SGHVS and CDR2 is FNYEAQ. There are 13 residues in the CDR3. CDR3 loop: CASSRGQYTEAFF. CDR3 sequence (DNA): TGTGCCAGCAGCAGAGGACAGTACACTGAAGCTTTCTTT.

A few counts support this clone. This sequence joins TRBV10-3 and TRBJ2-7, with TRBD2 identical over 13 bases. V shed 3 bases and J 3 bases; nucleotides not matched to a gene: 2. The CDR3 loop spans 15 amino acids. CDR1 ENHRY and CDR2 SYGVKD come from the germline V gene. CDR3 nucleotides: TGTGCCATCAGTGATGGGACTAGCGGGGACTACGAGCAGTACTTC. Its translation is CAISDGTSGDYEQYF.

This clone ranks as medium-sized. The chain links TRBV29-1 to TRBJ1-1; no reliable D call. This CDR3 is 12 amino acids long. The V gene's germline CDR1 is SQVTM and CDR2 ANQGSEA. The V gene lost 3 bases and the J gene lost 5 bases, with 10 bases spanning the gap. This chain's CDR3 is CSVERDVTEAFF. CDR3 in DNA: TGCAGCGTTGAGAGGGATGTAACTGAAGCTTTCTTT. The whole variable domain, filled in from reference TRBV29-1 and TRBJ1-1, reads SAVISQKPSRDICQRGTSLTIQCQVDSQVTMMFWYRQQPGQSLTLIATANQGSEATYESGFVIDKFPISRPNLTFSTLTVSNMSPEDSSIYLCSVERDVTEAFFGQGTRLTVV.

The V call is TRBV28, the J call TRBJ2-7; 11 bases fit TRBD2. This CDR3 is built from 14 residues. CDR1 MDHEN and CDR2 SYDVKM come from the germline V gene. The junction had 7 bases not matched to a gene; V was cut back by 6 bases and J by 6 bases. The CDR3 loop reads CASSTSGRAGEQYF. The CDR3 bases are TGTGCCAGCAGCACTAGCGGGAGAGCTGGCGAGCAGTACTTC. The full variable domain, rest sourced from reference TRBV28 and TRBJ2-7, is DVKVTQSSRYLVKRTGEKVFLECVQDMDHENMFWYRQDPGLGLRLIYFSYDVKMKEKGDIPEGYSVSREKKERFSLILESASTNQTSMYLCASSTSGRAGEQYFGPGTRLTVT.

The CDR3 bases are TGTGCCAGCAGGGGGACACAGGGGATGAACACTGAAGCTTTCTTT. Its translation is CASRGTQGMNTEAFF. The rearrangement uses TRBV6-1 and TRBJ1-1; 7 bases agree with TRBD1. Per germline, CDR1 MNHNS and CDR2 SASEGT. The CDR3 totals 15 residues. After removal of 6 bases from V and 0 bases from J, the junction contained 7 bases not matched to a gene.